These 2 T cell receptor beta chains originate from one sample sequenced in a study of T cells after yellow fever vaccination. TCRdb ran MiXCR on the 5' RACE reads and lists one entry per CDR3 protein. The sample records under 600,000 distinct CDR3 sequences, 20% to 25% being singletons. The material was PBMCs, obtained less than 25 days after the first yellow fever vaccination. The receptors were gathered from a man younger than 35 who received the YFV17D yellow fever vaccine.

This clonotype has just a few counts. The gene calls are TRBV4-1 and TRBJ2-5, with 11 nucleotides matching TRBD2. This CDR3 contains 16 residues. Trimming cost V 5 bases and J 2 bases; bases outside gene matches: 7. Germline V gene lookup returns CDR1 MGHRA and CDR2 YSYEKL. The CDR3 region has the DNA TGCGCCAGCAGCTCTCGACTAGCGGGGTTGCAAGAGACCCAGTACTTC. Translation: CASSSRLAGLQETQYF.

This clonotype appeared a few times. The V call is TRBV15, the J call TRBJ2-7; 9 nucleotides line up with TRBD1. Germline CDR1 and CDR2: LNHNV and YYDKDF (reference sequence). The CDR3 totals 14 residues. J was trimmed by 2 bases and V by 3 bases; bases with no gene match: 2. DNA for the CDR3: TGTGCCACCAGCAGGGACAGGGGTACCTACGAGCAGTACGTC. It yields the protein CATSRDRGTYEQYV.